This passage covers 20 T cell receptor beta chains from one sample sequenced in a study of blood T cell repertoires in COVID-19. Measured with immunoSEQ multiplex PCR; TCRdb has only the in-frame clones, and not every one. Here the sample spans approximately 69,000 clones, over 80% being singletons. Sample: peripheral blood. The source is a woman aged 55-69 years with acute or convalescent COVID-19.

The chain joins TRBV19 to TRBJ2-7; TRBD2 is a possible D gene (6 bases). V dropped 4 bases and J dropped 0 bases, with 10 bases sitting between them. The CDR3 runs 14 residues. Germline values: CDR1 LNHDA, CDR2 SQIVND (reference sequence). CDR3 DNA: TGTGCCAGTAGTAGGTACGGGGGCTCCTACGAGCAGTACTTC. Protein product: CASSRYGGSYEQYF.

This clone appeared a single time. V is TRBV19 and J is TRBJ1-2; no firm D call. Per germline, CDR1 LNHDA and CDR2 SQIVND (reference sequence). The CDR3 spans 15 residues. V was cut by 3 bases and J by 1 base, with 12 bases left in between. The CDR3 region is CASSMPVRDNYGYTF. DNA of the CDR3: TGTGCCAGTAGTATGCCGGTGAGGGATAACTATGGCTACACCTTC.

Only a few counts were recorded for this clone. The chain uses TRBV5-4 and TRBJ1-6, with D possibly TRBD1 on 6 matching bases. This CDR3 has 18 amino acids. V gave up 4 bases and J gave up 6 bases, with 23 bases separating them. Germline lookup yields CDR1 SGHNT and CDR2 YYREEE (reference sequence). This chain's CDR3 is CASSPEDYGGQINSPLHF. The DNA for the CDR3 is TGTGCCAGCAGCCCCGAAGATTACGGAGGACAGATTAATTCACCCCTCCACTTT.

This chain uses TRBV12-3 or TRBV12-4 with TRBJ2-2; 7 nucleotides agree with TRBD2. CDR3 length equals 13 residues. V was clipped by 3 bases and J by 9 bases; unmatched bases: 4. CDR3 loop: CASSFGGSRELFF. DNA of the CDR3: TGTGCCAGCAGTTTCGGCGGGAGCCGGGAGCTGTTTTTT.

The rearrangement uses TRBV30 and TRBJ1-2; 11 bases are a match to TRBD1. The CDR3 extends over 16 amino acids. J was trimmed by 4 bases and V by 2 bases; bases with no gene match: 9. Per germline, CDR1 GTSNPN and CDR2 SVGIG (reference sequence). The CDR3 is CAWSTPRTGGGYGYTF. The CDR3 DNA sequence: TGTGCCTGGAGTACTCCGCGGACAGGGGGCGGCTATGGCTACACCTTC. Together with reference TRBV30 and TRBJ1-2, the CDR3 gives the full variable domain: SQTIHQWPATLVQPVGSPLSLECTVEGTSNPNLYWYRQAAGRGLQLLFYSVGIGQISSEVPQNLSASRPQDRQFILSSKKLLLSDSGFYLCAWSTPRTGGGYGYTFGSGTRLTVV.

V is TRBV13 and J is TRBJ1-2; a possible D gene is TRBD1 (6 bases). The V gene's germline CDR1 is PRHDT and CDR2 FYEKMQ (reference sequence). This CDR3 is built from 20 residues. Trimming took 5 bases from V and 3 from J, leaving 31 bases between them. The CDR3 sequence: CASSPPAAGTKGFLDYGYTF. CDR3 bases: TGTGCCAGCAGCCCCCCAGCAGCCGGGACAAAAGGTTTTTTGGACTATGGCTACACCTTC. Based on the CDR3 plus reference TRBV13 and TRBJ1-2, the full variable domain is AAGVIQSPRHLIKEKRETATLKCYPIPRHDTVYWYQQGPGQDPQFLISFYEKMQSDKGSIPDRFSAQQFSDYHSELNMSSLELGDSALYFCASSPPAAGTKGFLDYGYTFGSGTRLTVV.

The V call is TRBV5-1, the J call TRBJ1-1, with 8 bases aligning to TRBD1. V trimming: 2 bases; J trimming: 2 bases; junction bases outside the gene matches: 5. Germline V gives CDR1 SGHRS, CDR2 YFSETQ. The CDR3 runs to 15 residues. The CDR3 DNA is TGCGCCAGCAGCTTACCCGGGACAGGCAACACTGAAGCTTTCTTT. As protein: CASSLPGTGNTEAFF.

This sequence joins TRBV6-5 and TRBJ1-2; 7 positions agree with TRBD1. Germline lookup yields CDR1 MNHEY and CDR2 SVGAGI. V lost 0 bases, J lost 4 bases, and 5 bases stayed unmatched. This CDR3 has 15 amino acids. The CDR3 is CASSYSTGEVYGYTF. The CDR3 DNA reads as TGTGCCAGCAGTTACTCAACAGGGGAAGTCTATGGCTACACCTTC.

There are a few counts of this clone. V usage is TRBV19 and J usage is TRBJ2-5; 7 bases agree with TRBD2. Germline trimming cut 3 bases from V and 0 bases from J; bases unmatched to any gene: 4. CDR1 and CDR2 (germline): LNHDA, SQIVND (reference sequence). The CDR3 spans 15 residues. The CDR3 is CASSIRGGDQETQYF. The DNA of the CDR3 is TGTGCCAGTAGTATCCGCGGGGGTGACCAAGAGACCCAGTACTTC.

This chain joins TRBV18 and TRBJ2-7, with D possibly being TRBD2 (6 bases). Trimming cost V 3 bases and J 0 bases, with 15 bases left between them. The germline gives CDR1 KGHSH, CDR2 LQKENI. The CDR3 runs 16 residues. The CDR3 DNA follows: TGTGCCAGCTCACCGTCGCCGGCCGGGAGCTCCTACGAGCAGTACTTC. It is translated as CASSPSPAGSSYEQYF.

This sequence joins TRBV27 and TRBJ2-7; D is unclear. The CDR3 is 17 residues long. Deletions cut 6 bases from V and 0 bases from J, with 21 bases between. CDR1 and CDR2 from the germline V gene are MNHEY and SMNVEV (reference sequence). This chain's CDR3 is CASSLRSPPAPSYEQYF. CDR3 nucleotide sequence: TGTGCCAGCAGCTTACGGAGTCCGCCAGCCCCCTCCTACGAGCAGTACTTC.

CDR3 sequence: CAWSSGLASQYF. CDR3 bases: TGTGCCTGGAGTTCGGGACTAGCGTCCCAGTACTTC. The chain links TRBV30 to TRBJ2-5; TRBD2 matches at 10 bases. J lost 9 bases, V lost 2 bases, and 3 bases had no gene match. CDR1 is GTSNPN and CDR2 is SVGIG in the germline V gene (reference sequence). The CDR3 runs 12 residues. Based on the CDR3 plus reference TRBV30 and TRBJ2-5, the full variable domain is SQTIHQWPATLVQPVGSPLSLECTVEGTSNPNLYWYRQAAGRGLQLLFYSVGIGQISSEVPQNLSASRPQDRQFILSSKKLLLSDSGFYLCAWSSGLASQYFGPGTRLLVL.

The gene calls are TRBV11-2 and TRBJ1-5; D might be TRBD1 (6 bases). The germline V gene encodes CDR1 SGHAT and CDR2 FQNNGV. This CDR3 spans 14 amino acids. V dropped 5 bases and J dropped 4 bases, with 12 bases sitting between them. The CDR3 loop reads CASSPDRGNQPQHF. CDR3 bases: TGTGCCAGCAGCCCGGACAGAGGTAATCAGCCCCAGCATTTT.

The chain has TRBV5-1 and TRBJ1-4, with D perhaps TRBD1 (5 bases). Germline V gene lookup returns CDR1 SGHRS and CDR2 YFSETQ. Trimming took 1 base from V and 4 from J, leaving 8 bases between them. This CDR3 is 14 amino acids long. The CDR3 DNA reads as TGCGCCAGCAGCTTGTCAGGGATTAATGAAAAACTGTTTTTT. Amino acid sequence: CASSLSGINEKLFF.

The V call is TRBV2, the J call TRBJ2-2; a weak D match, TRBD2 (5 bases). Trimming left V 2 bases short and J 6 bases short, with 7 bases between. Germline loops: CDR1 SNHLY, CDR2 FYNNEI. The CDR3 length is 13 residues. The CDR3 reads CASSERTSGELFF. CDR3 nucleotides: TGTGCCAGCAGTGAAAGGACTTCCGGGGAGCTGTTTTTT.

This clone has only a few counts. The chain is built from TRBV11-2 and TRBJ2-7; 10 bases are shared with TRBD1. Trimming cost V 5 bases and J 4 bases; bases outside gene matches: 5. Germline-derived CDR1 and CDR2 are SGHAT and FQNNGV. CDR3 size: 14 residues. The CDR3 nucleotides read TGTGCCAGCAGCGCGGACAGGGGGGTATACGAGCAGTACTTC. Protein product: CASSADRGVYEQYF.

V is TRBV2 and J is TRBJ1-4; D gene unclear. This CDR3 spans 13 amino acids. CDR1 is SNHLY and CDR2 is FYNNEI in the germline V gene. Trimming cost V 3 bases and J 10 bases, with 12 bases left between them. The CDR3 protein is CASSEIAGGKLFF. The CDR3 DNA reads TGTGCCAGCAGTGAGATTGCCGGAGGAAAACTGTTTTTT. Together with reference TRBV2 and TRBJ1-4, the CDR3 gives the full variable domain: EPEVTQTPSHQVTQMGQEVILRCVPISNHLYFYWYRQILGQKVEFLVSFYNNEISEKSEIFDDQFSVERPDGSNFTLKIRSTKLEDSAMYFCASSEIAGGKLFFGSGTQLSVL.

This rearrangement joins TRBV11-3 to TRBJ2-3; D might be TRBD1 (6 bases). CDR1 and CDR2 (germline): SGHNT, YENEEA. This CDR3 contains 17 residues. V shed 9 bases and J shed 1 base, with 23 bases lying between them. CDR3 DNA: TGTGCCAGTCCCGGGACACAGGACCTCTCGGGCACAGATACGCAGTATTTT. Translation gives CASPGTQDLSGTDTQYF. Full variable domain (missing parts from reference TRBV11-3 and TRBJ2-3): EAGVVQSPRYKIIEKKQPVAFWCNPISGHNTLYWYLQNLGQGPELLIRYENEEAVDDSQLPKDRFSAERLKGVDSTLKIQPAELGDSAVYLCASPGTQDLSGTDTQYFGPGTRLTVL.

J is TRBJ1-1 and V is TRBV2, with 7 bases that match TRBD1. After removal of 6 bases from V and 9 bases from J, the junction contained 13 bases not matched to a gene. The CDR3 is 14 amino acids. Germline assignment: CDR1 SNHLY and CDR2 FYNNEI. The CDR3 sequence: CASSETGMRPKAFF. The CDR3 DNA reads TGTGCCAGCAGCGAGACAGGGATGAGGCCTAAAGCTTTCTTT.

DNA for the CDR3: TGCAGTGCTGAACAGGGCGGTGGCTACACCTTC. It codes for CSAEQGGGYTF. The rearrangement links TRBV20-1 to TRBJ1-2; D possibly corresponds to TRBD1 (6 bases). The V end lost 5 bases, the J end lost 7 bases, and 11 bases lay between the germline ends. The CDR3 runs to 11 residues. Germline V gene data show CDR1 as DFQATT and CDR2 as SNEGSKA (reference sequence).